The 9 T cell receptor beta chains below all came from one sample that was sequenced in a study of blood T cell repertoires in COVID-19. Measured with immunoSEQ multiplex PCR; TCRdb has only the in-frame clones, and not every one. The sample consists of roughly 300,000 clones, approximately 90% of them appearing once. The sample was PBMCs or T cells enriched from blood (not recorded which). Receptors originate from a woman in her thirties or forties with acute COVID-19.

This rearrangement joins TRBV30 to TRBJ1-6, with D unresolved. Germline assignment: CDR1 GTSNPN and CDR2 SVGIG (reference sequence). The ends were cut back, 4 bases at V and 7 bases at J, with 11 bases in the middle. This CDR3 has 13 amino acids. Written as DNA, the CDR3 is TGTGCCTGGATAAAGGGAGGGAATTCACCCCTCCACTTT. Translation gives CAWIKGGNSPLHF. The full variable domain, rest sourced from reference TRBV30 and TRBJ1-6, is SQTIHQWPATLVQPVGSPLSLECTVEGTSNPNLYWYRQAAGRGLQLLFYSVGIGQISSEVPQNLSASRPQDRQFILSSKKLLLSDSGFYLCAWIKGGNSPLHFGNGTRLTVT.

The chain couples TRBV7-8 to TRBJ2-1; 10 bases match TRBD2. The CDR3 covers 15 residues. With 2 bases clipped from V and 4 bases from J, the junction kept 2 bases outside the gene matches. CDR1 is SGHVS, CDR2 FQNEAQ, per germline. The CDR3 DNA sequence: TGTGCCAGCAGCTTAACTAGCGGGACATACAATGAGCAGTTCTTC. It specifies CASSLTSGTYNEQFF.

As DNA, the CDR3 is TGTGCCAGCAGTGAATCCAACCCAGGGGAAAGTGGCTACACCTTC. This sequence encodes CASSESNPGESGYTF. V usage is TRBV25-1 and J usage is TRBJ1-2; a possible D gene is TRBD1 (6 bases). Germline V lookup: CDR1 MGHDK, CDR2 SYGVNS. There are 15 residues in the CDR3. Trimming pared 1 base from V and 7 bases from J, leaving 16 bases between.

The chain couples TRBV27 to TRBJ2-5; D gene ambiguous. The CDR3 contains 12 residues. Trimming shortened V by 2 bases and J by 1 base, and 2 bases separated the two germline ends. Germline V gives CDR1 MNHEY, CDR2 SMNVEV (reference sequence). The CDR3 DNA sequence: TGTGCCAGCAGTTTACTCCAAGAGACCCAGTACTTC. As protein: CASSLLQETQYF.

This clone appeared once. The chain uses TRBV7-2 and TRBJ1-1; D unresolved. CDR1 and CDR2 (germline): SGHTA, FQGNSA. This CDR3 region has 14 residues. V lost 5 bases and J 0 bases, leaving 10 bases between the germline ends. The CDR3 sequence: CASSPPGVNTEAFF. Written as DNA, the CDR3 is TGTGCCAGCAGCCCCCCCGGGGTGAACACTGAAGCTTTCTTT.

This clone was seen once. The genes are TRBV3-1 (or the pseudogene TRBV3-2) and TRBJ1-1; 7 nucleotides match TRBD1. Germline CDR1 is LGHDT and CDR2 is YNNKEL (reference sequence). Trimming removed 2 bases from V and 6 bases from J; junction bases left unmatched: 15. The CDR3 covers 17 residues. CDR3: CASSQWIGGGRGAEAFF. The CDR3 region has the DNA TGTGCCAGCAGCCAATGGATAGGGGGCGGAAGAGGAGCTGAAGCTTTCTTT.

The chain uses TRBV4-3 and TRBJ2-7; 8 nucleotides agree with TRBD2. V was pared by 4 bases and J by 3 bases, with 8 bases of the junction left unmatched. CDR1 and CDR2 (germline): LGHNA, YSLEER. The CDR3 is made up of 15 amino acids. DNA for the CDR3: TGCGCCAGCAGCCTGGGACTAGATGGCTACTACGAGCAGTACTTC. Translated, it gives CASSLGLDGYYEQYF.

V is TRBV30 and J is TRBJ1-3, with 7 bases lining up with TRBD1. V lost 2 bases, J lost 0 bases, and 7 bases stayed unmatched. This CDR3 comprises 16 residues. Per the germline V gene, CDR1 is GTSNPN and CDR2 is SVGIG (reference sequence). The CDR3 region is CAWSKGQIISGNTIYF. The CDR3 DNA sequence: TGTGCCTGGAGTAAGGGACAGATTATCTCTGGAAACACCATATATTTT.

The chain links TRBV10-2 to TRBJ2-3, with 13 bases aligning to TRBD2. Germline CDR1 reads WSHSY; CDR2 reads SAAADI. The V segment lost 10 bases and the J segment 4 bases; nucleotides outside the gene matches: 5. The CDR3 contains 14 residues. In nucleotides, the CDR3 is TGCGCCATCGCCGGACTAGCGGGGGCAGATACGCAGTATTTT. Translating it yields CAIAGLAGADTQYF.